This passage covers 5 T cell receptor beta chains from one sample sequenced in a study of blood T cell repertoires in COVID-19. Sequenced by immunoSEQ multiplex PCR; TCRdb stores in-frame clones only, minus some. The table includes 450,000 or so clones, roughly 90% detected once. Specimen: peripheral blood. Source of these receptors: a man between 18 and 29 years old with COVID-19, enrolled during active disease.

J is TRBJ1-1 and V is TRBV2; TRBD1 matches at 7 bases. This CDR3 spans 14 amino acids. J was trimmed by 1 base and V by 6 bases; bases with no gene match: 5. Germline CDR1 reads SNHLY; CDR2 reads FYNNEI. The CDR3 region has the DNA TGTGCCAGCAGCCCCCGACAGGGGAACACTGAAGCTTTCTTT. Protein sequence: CASSPRQGNTEAFF.

The genes are TRBV5-1 and TRBJ2-1; 8 nucleotides match TRBD1. V dropped 0 bases and J dropped 5; count of bases not matched to a gene: 10. This CDR3 has 17 residues. Germline V lookup: CDR1 SGHRS, CDR2 YFSETQ. The CDR3: CASSLGLLGTGNNEQFF. The CDR3 DNA sequence: TGCGCCAGCAGCTTGGGCCTCCTTGGGACAGGCAACAATGAGCAGTTCTTC.

Points on this clone: This same CDR3 is encoded by further DNA sequences in the sample. The chain links TRBV7-6 to TRBJ2-5; TRBD1 matches at 7 bases. V was clipped by 4 bases and J by 5 bases; unmatched bases: 7. The CDR3 runs 14 residues. In germline, CDR1 is SGHVS, CDR2 FNYEAQ. DNA of the CDR3: TGTGCCAGCAGCTCCACAGGGGTGGGGGAGACCCAGTACTTC. As protein: CASSSTGVGETQYF.

V usage is TRBV5-5 and J usage is TRBJ1-2; perhaps TRBD1 as D (5 bases). V was cut by 4 bases and J by 1 base, with 14 bases left in between. Germline assignment: CDR1 SGHKS and CDR2 YYEKEE (reference sequence). This CDR3 region has 15 residues. The DNA for the CDR3 is TGTGCCAGCAGCCTCGAGTGGGGGGGTAACTATGGCTACACCTTC. Protein: CASSLEWGGNYGYTF.

This clone was detected once. The chain couples TRBV5-6 to TRBJ2-6, with D tentatively TRBD2 (5 bases). CDR1 is SGHDT, CDR2 YYEEEE, per germline. Trimming shortened V by 2 bases and J by 1 base, and 10 bases separated the two germline ends. The CDR3 consists of 16 residues. CDR3 amino acids: CASSLGSPSGANVLTF. As DNA, the CDR3 is TGTGCCAGCAGCTTAGGGAGCCCATCTGGGGCCAACGTCCTGACTTTC.